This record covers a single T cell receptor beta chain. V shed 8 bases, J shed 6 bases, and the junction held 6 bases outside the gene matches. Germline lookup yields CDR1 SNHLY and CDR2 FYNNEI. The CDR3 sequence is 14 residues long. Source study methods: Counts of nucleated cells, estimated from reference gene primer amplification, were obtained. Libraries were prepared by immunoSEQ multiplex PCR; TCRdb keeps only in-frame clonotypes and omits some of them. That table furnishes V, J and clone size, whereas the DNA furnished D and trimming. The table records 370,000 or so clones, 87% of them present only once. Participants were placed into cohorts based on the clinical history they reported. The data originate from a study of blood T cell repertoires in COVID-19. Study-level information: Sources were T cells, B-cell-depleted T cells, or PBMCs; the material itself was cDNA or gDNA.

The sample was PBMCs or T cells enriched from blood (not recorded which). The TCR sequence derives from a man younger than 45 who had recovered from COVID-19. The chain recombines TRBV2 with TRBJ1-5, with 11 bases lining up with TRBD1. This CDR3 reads CASGGTGGSQPQHF. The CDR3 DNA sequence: TGTGCCAGCGGAGGGACAGGGGGAAGTCAGCCCCAGCATTTT.